Shown below are 14 T cell receptor beta chains from a single sample sequenced in a study of naive and memory T cell subsets (TCRdb year 2017). Receptor amplification or capture employed 5' RACE. This sample was sequenced with an Illumina MiSeq. Four rounds of PCR, run with the SP2 primer together with nested alpha and beta constant region primers, were used to amplify the ligated cDNA. The public reads were quality trimmed at Q25 with fastp and then assembled into clones with MiXCR by TCRdb, keeping productive beta chains. Every CDR3 protein is listed once, alongside the most common genes and DNA of its rows. The sample profile shows approximately 30,000 distinct CDR3 sequences; 16% of them were found once. The ten largest clones add up to 2% to 3% of the sample. The study reported a robust and sensitive protocol to amplify, sequence and analyze TCRs, based on 3' ligation of a UMI-containing oligonucleotide to TCR cDNA.

These receptor sequences come from a female donor in good health.

Ten or more counts support this clonotype. V and J are TRBV27 and TRBJ2-5; 12 nucleotides match TRBD1. V dropped 5 bases and J dropped 4; count of bases not matched to a gene: 5. This CDR3 has 15 residues. Germline V gene lookup returns CDR1 MNHEY and CDR2 SMNVEV (reference sequence). The CDR3 DNA is TGTGCCAGCAGTGGGGACAGGGGGCGCGCAGAGACCCAGTACTTC. It translates to CASSGDRGRAETQYF.

The rearrangement uses TRBV10-2 and TRBJ1-1; D is possibly TRBD1 (5 bases). Trimming pared 10 bases from V and 2 bases from J, leaving 11 bases between. Germline-derived CDR1 and CDR2 are WSHSY and SAAADI. This CDR3 spans 12 amino acids. The CDR3 nucleotides are TGCGCCACCGGACAAGTTAACACTGAAGCTTTCTTT. Protein: CATGQVNTEAFF.

This clonotype was recorded at least ten times. The genes are TRBV2 and TRBJ2-1; 12 bases are a match to TRBD2. Trimming at V came to 4 bases and at J to 3 bases, leaving 4 bases not matched to a gene. CDR1 is SNHLY and CDR2 is FYNNEI in the germline V gene. The CDR3 is 16 amino acids. In nucleotides, the CDR3 is TGTGCCAGCAGTGGTTTGGGACTAGCGGGCTACAATGAGCAGTTCTTC. This encodes CASSGLGLAGYNEQFF.

The sample holds many counts of this clonotype. The V call is TRBV7-2, the J call TRBJ1-5; maybe TRBD1 (5 bases). The length of the CDR3 is 15 residues. Trimming took 1 base from V and 3 from J, leaving 10 bases between them. Germline V lookup: CDR1 SGHTA, CDR2 FQGNSA. CDR3 in amino acids: CASSLVGGNNQPQHF. The CDR3 region has the DNA TGTGCCAGCAGCTTAGTTGGGGGGAACAATCAGCCCCAGCATTTT.

The J gene is TRBJ1-1, the V gene TRBV12-3 or TRBV12-4; tentatively, D is TRBD1 (5 bases). The CDR3 totals 16 residues. V shed 4 bases and J shed 0 bases, with 15 bases lying between them. The CDR3 region has the DNA TGTGCCAGCAGTTCAAGACAGCGTCCTATGAACACTGAAGCTTTCTTT. Protein: CASSSRQRPMNTEAFF.

The chain uses TRBV5-1 and TRBJ1-1; 8 positions agree with TRBD1. Germline CDR1 reads SGHRS; CDR2 reads YFSETQ. CDR3 length: 14 amino acids. J gave up 11 bases and V 0 bases, and 9 bases lay outside the gene matches. As DNA, the CDR3 is TGCGCCAGCAGCTTGGAGGACGACAGGGGATCGGCTTTCTTT. It translates to CASSLEDDRGSAFF.

The V and J genes are TRBV12-3 or TRBV12-4 and TRBJ2-7; 7 bases are shared with TRBD1. CDR3 size: 14 residues. Trimming cost V 3 bases and J 7 bases; bases outside gene matches: 9. The CDR3 sequence is CASSFSRGKAEQYF. In DNA, the CDR3 is TGTGCCAGCAGTTTCTCCAGGGGGAAGGCAGAGCAGTACTTC.

This clonotype showed up just a few times. This chain links TRBV7-9 with TRBJ1-2, with no clear D. V lost 2 bases to trimming and J lost 4 bases, with 17 bases between them. This CDR3 comprises 16 residues. Germline V gives CDR1 SEHNR, CDR2 FQNEAQ (reference sequence). The CDR3 nucleotides read TGTGCCAGCAGCTTATTGTCATGGGAGACGCGCTATGGCTACACCTTC. It translates to CASSLLSWETRYGYTF.

This clonotype was recorded a few times. This sequence joins TRBV6-1 and TRBJ2-3; the match to TRBD2 covers 11 bases. The germline V gene has CDR1 MNHNS and CDR2 SASEGT. Trimming removed 2 bases from V and 2 bases from J; junction bases left unmatched: 6. This CDR3 is built from 17 residues. CDR3 protein: CASSERGLAGNTDTQYF. The CDR3 DNA reads TGTGCCAGCAGTGAACGCGGACTAGCGGGTAACACAGATACGCAGTATTTT.

This clonotype has a count of ten or more. V gene TRBV20-1 combines with J gene TRBJ2-7, with D perhaps being TRBD1 or TRBD2 (6 bases each). The germline CDR1 and CDR2 sequences are DFQATT and SNEGSKA (reference sequence). The CDR3 extends over 15 amino acids. V lost 8 bases and J 4 bases, leaving 24 bases between the germline ends. As DNA, the CDR3 is TGCAGTCCAAGCAAGGCCGGGGGCATGCAATACGAGCAGTACTTC. Its translation: CSPSKAGGMQYEQYF.

The rearrangement joins TRBV7-9 to TRBJ2-7; the match to TRBD1 covers 10 bases. The CDR3 covers 14 residues. Germline trimming cut 5 bases from V and 3 bases from J; bases unmatched to any gene: 4. CDR1 and CDR2 (germline): SEHNR, FQNEAQ (reference sequence). CDR3 nucleotides: TGTGCCAGCAGCCCCCGGGACAGGGGCTACGAGCAGTACTTC. It encodes CASSPRDRGYEQYF.

This clonotype was seen ten or more times. The chain joins TRBV29-1 to TRBJ2-1, with D possibly matching TRBD2 (5 bases). The V gene lost 3 bases and the J gene lost 6 bases, with 12 bases spanning the gap. CDR1 is SQVTM, CDR2 ANQGSEA, per germline. The CDR3 sequence is 13 residues long. CDR3 sequence reads: CSVDKLAGNEQFF. The CDR3 DNA follows: TGCAGCGTTGATAAGCTAGCAGGCAATGAGCAGTTCTTC.

This clonotype was counted at least ten times. The rearrangement uses TRBV20-1 and TRBJ2-1; D is perhaps TRBD2 (6 bases). Germline CDR1 and CDR2: DFQATT and SNEGSKA (reference sequence). V shed 1 base and J shed 4 bases, with 8 bases lying between them. The CDR3 covers 13 residues. The CDR3 reads CSARVSGYNEQFF. The CDR3 DNA sequence: TGCAGTGCTAGAGTAAGCGGGTACAATGAGCAGTTCTTC.

This clonotype was observed a handful of times. A much larger clone differs by one base, so this may be a read error. The rearrangement uses TRBV7-9 and TRBJ2-5; 8 nucleotides line up with TRBD1. J lost 4 bases, V lost 4 bases, and 8 bases had no gene match. CDR3 length: 15 amino acids. Germline V lookup: CDR1 SEHNR, CDR2 FQNEAQ (reference sequence). The CDR3 is CASSSPTGGGETQYF. The CDR3 nucleotides read TGTGCCAGCAGCTCCCCAACAGGGGGAGGAGAGACCCAGTACTTC.